This T cell receptor (beta chain) derives from a study of T cell responses to AZD1222 COVID-19 vaccine. General observations from the study: Seropositive AZD1222 recipients at baseline numbered only 6 or 7.

Profiling relied on immunoSEQ multiplex PCR, and the TCRdb table lists in-frame clones only, not all of them. The data contain 100,000 to 150,000 clones, 70% to 85% of them singletons. For this clone: Its antigen is unidentified.

The CDR3 spans 16 residues. Germline V gives CDR1 MDHEN, CDR2 SYDVKM. J was trimmed by 5 bases and V by 6 bases; bases with no gene match: 14. The chain couples TRBV28 to TRBJ2-7, with 9 positions matching TRBD2. Sequenced here: peripheral blood, sampled 28 days after the second AZD1222 dose. This sequence originates from an adult who received the AZD1222 COVID-19 vaccine. CDR3 protein: CASSSPGGGAWNEQYF. The DNA of the CDR3 is TGTGCCAGCAGCTCACCGGGCGGGGGGGCCTGGAACGAGCAGTACTTC.